These T cell receptor beta chains were read from a single sample in a study of T cells in localized non-small cell lung cancer. Only in-frame clones appear in the TCRdb table, and some are missing; sequencing was by immunoSEQ multiplex PCR. The table includes around 40,000 clones, approximately 86% detected once. The sample consisted of peripheral blood, taken before any cancer treatment. The receptors shown here come from a man between 40 and 70 years old with stage I lung adenocarcinoma. Both conserved end residues are part of each CDR3. The D gene is left open where the match is weak. Clone size is shown for a subset of rows, as once, few, many or a class of expanded clone.

TGTGCCAGCAGCACGTTGCCGTCTCAGGGGGAACCGAGCGGGAGGGTTGGTTACAATGAGCAGTTCTTC | CASSTLPSQGEPSGRVGYNEQFF | NA | TRBJ2-1 | TRBV21-1 | few
TGTGCCAGCAGTGTTTCGGGACAGGGGGCGACAGATACGCAGTATTTT | CASSVSGQGATDTQYF | TRBD1 | TRBJ2-3 | TRBV2 | once
TGCGCCAGCAGCTCTATCCCGACAGGGGGAAGACAGCCCCAGCATTTT | CASSSIPTGGRQPQHF | TRBD1 | TRBJ1-5 | TRBV5-1 | NA
TGTGCCAGCAGCACCCGCTGGGACACTGAGCAGTTCTTC | CASSTRWDTEQFF | NA | TRBJ2-1 | TRBV7-2 | NA
TGTGCCACCAGCAGAGACCCCCAAGAGACCCAGTACTTC | CATSRDPQETQYF | NA | TRBJ2-5 | TRBV15 | once
TGTGCCAGCAGCCTTGCATCCCACGTCGAGACCCAGTACTTC | CASSLASHVETQYF | NA | TRBJ2-5 | TRBV7-2 | once
TGTGCCAGCAGTGAAGGGCGGAACTACAATGAGCAGTTCTTC | CASSEGRNYNEQFF | NA | TRBJ2-1 | TRBV2 | once
TGTGCCAGCAGCTTCCAGGGGCTGAACTCTGGAAACACCATATATTTT | CASSFQGLNSGNTIYF | NA | TRBJ1-3 | TRBV5-4 | NA
TGTGCCAGCAGCCTGGCCACTGAAGCTTTCTTT | CASSLATEAFF | NA | TRBJ1-1 | TRBV5-6 | NA
TGCGCCAGCAGCTCCGGGACTCTTAATGAGCAGTTCTTC | CASSSGTLNEQFF | NA | TRBJ2-1 | TRBV5-1 | NA
TGTGCCAGCAGGCCCCAAGCGGATATTTACAATGAGCAGTTCTTC | CASRPQADIYNEQFF | NA | TRBJ2-1 | TRBV11-2 | NA
TGTGCCAGCAGCAGGGACAGGGAGAACACCGGGGAGCTGTTTTTT | CASSRDRENTGELFF | TRBD1 | TRBJ2-2 | TRBV28 | NA
TGTGCCAGCAGTTTTCAGCGTGGCTATGGCTACACCTTC | CASSFQRGYGYTF | NA | TRBJ1-2 | TRBV27 | NA
TGTGCCAGCAGCATACCCGGTATTGTTCGCACTGAAGCTTTCTTT | CASSIPGIVRTEAFF | NA | TRBJ1-1 | TRBV7-9 | NA
TGTGCCAGCAGCAGTATCAATCAGCCCCAGCATTTT | CASSSINQPQHF | NA | TRBJ1-5 | TRBV21-1 | NA
TGTGCCAGCAGCTTGGCGGGAGGATCGCACGAGCAGTACTTC | CASSLAGGSHEQYF | TRBD2 | TRBJ2-7 | TRBV5-4 | NA
TGTGCCAGCAGCACCCCTCCGTGGGAAACGCACACCGGGGAGCTGTTTTTT | CASSTPPWETHTGELFF | NA | TRBJ2-2 | TRBV21-1 | NA
TGTGCCAGCAGCGGAATCGGGGACATGGAGAATGGCTACACCTTC | CASSGIGDMENGYTF | NA | TRBJ1-2 | TRBV9 | NA
TGTGCCAGCAGTTTAGTCGGGCTATACCAAGAGACCCAGTACTTC | CASSLVGLYQETQYF | NA | TRBJ2-5 | TRBV28 | NA
TGTGCCAGCAGCTTAGTCCCGGCAGGGACTACGAACACCGGGGAGCTGTTTTTT | CASSLVPAGTTNTGELFF | TRBD2 | TRBJ2-2 | TRBV7-2 | NA
TGCGCCAGCAGCCAAGGGTTAGACGTTAGCTACTACGAGCAGTACTTC | CASSQGLDVSYYEQYF | NA | TRBJ2-7 | TRBV4-1 | NA
TGTGCCAGTAGCCTGTCCGGGACTAGCGGGTCTGAGACCCAGTACTTC | CASSLSGTSGSETQYF | TRBD2 | TRBJ2-5 | TRBV19 | NA
TGTGCCAGCAGCAAGAGCGTTCAAGATACGCAGTATTTT | CASSKSVQDTQYF | NA | TRBJ2-3 | TRBV5-4 | NA
TGTGCCAGCAGCTTAAAAAGCGGCTACGAGCAGTACTTC | CASSLKSGYEQYF | NA | TRBJ2-7 | TRBV11-3 | NA
TGTGCCAGCAGTTCAGGGTTCGGCACTGAAGCTTTCTTT | CASSSGFGTEAFF | NA | TRBJ1-1 | TRBV5-5 | NA
TGCGCCAGCAGCCCCCGGAGTGCGGGAGGGAACACTGAAGCTTTCTTT | CASSPRSAGGNTEAFF | NA | TRBJ1-1 | TRBV23-1 | NA
TGTGCCAGCAGTAGGGACTTCCGCACAGATACGCAGTATTTT | CASSRDFRTDTQYF | NA | TRBJ2-3 | TRBV6-5 | NA
TGTGCCAGTAGTATAGATCCTCGGGACAGGGGGACCACATACAATGAGCAGTTCTTC | CASSIDPRDRGTTYNEQFF | TRBD1 | TRBJ2-1 | TRBV19 | NA
TGTGCCAGTAGGGGACTAGCGGGAGGGCGGTACAATGAGCAGTTCTTC | CASRGLAGGRYNEQFF | TRBD2 | TRBJ2-1 | TRBV19 | once
TGTGCCAGCAGCCCCGGGGGGGCTGAGAATGAGCAGTTCTTC | CASSPGGAENEQFF | TRBD2 | TRBJ2-1 | TRBV5-6 | NA
TGTGCCAGCAGCCCCCGTGAGGGACTCTACGAGCAGTACTTC | CASSPREGLYEQYF | NA | TRBJ2-7 | TRBV9 | NA
TGTGCCAGTAAGTGTCTAGCGGTTGGGGGGGCAGATACGCAGTATTTT | CASKCLAVGGADTQYF | TRBD2 | TRBJ2-3 | TRBV19 | NA
TGTGCCAGCAGTTTTGGGGACAGGGGCCCCGAGCAGTACTTC | CASSFGDRGPEQYF | TRBD1 | TRBJ2-7 | TRBV28 | NA
TGTGCCAGCAGCGACCCCAGGGTGGGGCTGTCCTACAATGAGCAGTTCTTC | CASSDPRVGLSYNEQFF | NA | TRBJ2-1 | TRBV11-2 | NA
TGTGCCAGCAGTTTATGGATTGGGGGCGGACCGGGGAATGAGCAGTTCTTC | CASSLWIGGGPGNEQFF | NA | TRBJ2-1 | TRBV27 | NA
TGCAGCGTTGACCTTCCTAGTGGCACCGGGGAGCTGTTTTTT | CSVDLPSGTGELFF | NA | TRBJ2-2 | TRBV29-1 | NA
TGTGCCATTGGGGGGGTTAACACCGGGGAGCTGTTTTTT | CAIGGVNTGELFF | TRBD2 | TRBJ2-2 | TRBV6-5 | NA
TGTGCCAGCAGCGTCGGGACAGGGGGACCGAACACTGAAGCTTTCTTT | CASSVGTGGPNTEAFF | TRBD1 | TRBJ1-1 | TRBV5-8 | NA
TGCAGCGTTGATTTAGGGGAGGGGTCCTACGAGCAGTACTTC | CSVDLGEGSYEQYF | TRBD2 | TRBJ2-7 | TRBV29-1 | NA
TGTGCCAGCAGTGAGCTGGACAGGGAGACCGGGGAGCTGTTTTTT | CASSELDRETGELFF | TRBD1 | TRBJ2-2 | TRBV25-1 | NA
TGTGCCAGCAGCTTGGGGGGACTAGTACAATACGAGCAGTACTTC | CASSLGGLVQYEQYF | TRBD2 | TRBJ2-7 | TRBV5-4 | NA
TGTGCCAGCAGCCCGTCCCGGGACAGGGGAAATGAGCAGTTCTTC | CASSPSRDRGNEQFF | TRBD1 | TRBJ2-1 | TRBV5-4 | NA
TGTGCCAGCAGTGAAAGGCAAGAGACTGAAGCTTTCTTT | CASSERQETEAFF | NA | TRBJ1-1 | TRBV6-1 | NA
TGTGCCAGCAGGGGTACAGGGGGCTCCTACGAGCAGTACTTC | CASRGTGGSYEQYF | TRBD1 | TRBJ2-7 | TRBV14 | once
TGTGCCAGCAGCCACTTTGGGGGACAGGGCGGTGAGCAGTTCTTC | CASSHFGGQGGEQFF | TRBD1 | TRBJ2-1 | TRBV7-2 | NA
TGCGCCAGCAGTCAGGGACAGGGCCCCCGCCTGTCTACCAAAAACATTCAGTACTTC | CASSQGQGPRLSTKNIQYF | TRBD1 | TRBJ2-4 | TRBV23-1 | NA
TGTGCCAGCAGCTTGGGGCCCAGCTTGGGCGATGAGCAGTTCTTC | CASSLGPSLGDEQFF | NA | TRBJ2-1 | TRBV5-6 | once
TGTGCCAGCAGTTACTCGTCCGGTCTAGCGCCCTACGAGCAGTACTTC | CASSYSSGLAPYEQYF | NA | TRBJ2-7 | TRBV6-5 | NA
TGTGCCAGCAGTGAAGGGACAGTAGGGTATGGCGAGCAGTACTTC | CASSEGTVGYGEQYF | NA | TRBJ2-7 | TRBV6-1 | NA
TGTGCCAGCAGCTCTTTAACAGGGCAGCAGGGCTACACCTTC | CASSSLTGQQGYTF | NA | TRBJ1-2 | TRBV7-2 | NA
TGTGCCAGCAGCTTAGACCTTCAGCGCGAGCAGTACTTC | CASSLDLQREQYF | NA | TRBJ2-7 | TRBV7-2 | NA
TGTGCCAGCAGCTCAGACACCGGGGAGCTGTTTTTT | CASSSDTGELFF | NA | TRBJ2-2 | TRBV11-3 | once
TGTGCCAGCAGTTACTCGAGAAAGCGTGACTACGAGCAGTACTTC | CASSYSRKRDYEQYF | NA | TRBJ2-7 | TRBV6-5 | NA
TGCAGCGTTTACGGGGCAGTAGCCTACAATGAGCAGTTCTTC | CSVYGAVAYNEQFF | NA | TRBJ2-1 | TRBV29-1 | NA